This T cell receptor beta chain was observed in a study of T-cell reconstitution after alpha-beta-depleted transplantation in children. The TCRbeta library incorporated unique molecular identifiers. From the PCR reads, TCRdb called clonotypes with MiXCR, one entry per CDR3 protein. The table lists about 1,000,000 distinct CDR3 sequences, roughly 31% of them singletons. The sample consisted of PBMCs, mostly from graft donor cells, taken 360 days after TCRalphabeta/CD19-depleted stem cell transplant. The TCR originated in a boy younger than two who had a stem cell transplant for SCID, so the T cells may come from the graft donor.

The CDR3, as DNA: TGTGCCAGCAGTTATAGCCTCTTGCCGGGGACTGAAGCTTTCTTT. Translated, it gives CASSYSLLPGTEAFF. V and J are TRBV6-2 or TRBV6-3 and TRBJ1-1, with D hard to call. Germline assignment: CDR1 MNHEY and CDR2 SVGEGT. The V and J ends lost 3 bases and 5 bases respectively, with 16 bases between them. The CDR3 spans 15 residues.